Included here is one T cell receptor beta chain sequence, with context. These data originate in a study of blood T cell repertoires in COVID-19. Background on the study: COVID-19 samples, acute and convalescent, were from the United States, Italy and Spain. PBMCs, B-cell-depleted T cells, or T cells were the source of the cDNA or gDNA that made up the material.

Source study methods: Amplifying reference gene primers gave estimates of nucleated cell counts. Method: immunoSEQ multiplex PCR; TCRdb's copy keeps in-frame clones and lacks some. V, J and clone size were drawn from that table, and D and trimming were deduced from the DNA. The table includes about 240,000 clones, approximately 86% detected once. The TCR originated in a woman aged 60 to 75 with active or convalescent COVID-19. The sequenced material came from peripheral blood.

CDR3: CASSLARDSFLSEAFF. DNA of the CDR3: TGTGCCAGCAGCTTAGCAAGGGACAGCTTTTTATCTGAAGCTTTCTTT. The chain couples TRBV7-9 to TRBJ1-1; TRBD1 matches 7 bases. The trim removed 0 bases at V and 6 bases at J, leaving 10 bases unmatched. The CDR3 contains 16 residues. Germline V gene data show CDR1 as SEHNR and CDR2 as FQNEAQ (reference sequence).